Below, 8 T cell receptor beta chains from the same sample are listed, as sequenced in a study of Graves' ophthalmopathy and Graves' hyperthyroidism. From RNA, the CDR3 regions of TCR beta chains were amplified and sequenced. HTBI primers were employed in first-round RT-PCR, then a second-round multiplex PCR followed. From the multiplex PCR reads, TCRdb called clonotypes with MiXCR, one entry per CDR3 protein. This sample carries about 410,000 distinct CDR3 sequences, around 18% of them seen once, and the ten largest clones take around 1.5%. Sequenced: peripheral blood. These receptor sequences come from a woman aged 18-29 years with Graves' ophthalmopathy.

In its sample, this clonotype was seen many times. The V and J genes are TRBV7-2 and TRBJ2-7; no clear D. The CDR3 totals 15 residues. CDR1 is SGHTA, CDR2 FQGNSA, per germline. The V gene lost 2 bases and the J gene lost 6 bases, with 17 bases spanning the gap. The CDR3 sequence is CASSLRLFVSPEQYF. The CDR3 region has the DNA TGTGCCAGCAGCTTAAGGCTCTTCGTTAGTCCCGAGCAGTACTTC.

This clonotype has at least ten counts. The germline gene is not matched at one end of the junction; a read error may be the cause. The V gene is TRBV7-7, the J gene TRBJ2-7; D call uncertain. The CDR3 has 14 residues. The germline V gene encodes CDR1 SSHAT and CDR2 FNYEAQ (reference sequence). The CDR3 loop reads CASSLRPEGYEQYF. CDR3 DNA sequence: TGTGCTAGCAGCTTACGGCCAGAAGGGTACGAGCAGTACTTC.

In this sample, this clonotype turned up many times. This sequence joins TRBV10-3 and TRBJ2-4; 12 bases map to TRBD1. Germline V gene sequence: CDR1 ENHRY, CDR2 SYGVKD. The CDR3 extends over 19 amino acids. With V trimmed by 6 bases and J by 0 bases, 12 bases remained unmatched. This chain's CDR3 is CAISEEGQGAKGAKNIQYF. As DNA, the CDR3 is TGTGCCATCAGCGAGGAGGGACAGGGGGCTAAGGGAGCCAAAAACATTCAGTACTTC.

This clonotype was recorded at least ten times. The chain combines TRBV6-2 or TRBV6-3 with TRBJ1-1; D is unclear. V lost 2 bases and J lost 8, with 6 bases in between. The CDR3 totals 11 residues. The germline V gene has CDR1 MNHEY and CDR2 SVGEGT. CDR3 bases: TGTGCCAGCAGTTACCTTTGGGAAGCTTTCTTT. As protein: CASSYLWEAFF.

The rearrangement uses TRBV5-1 and TRBJ2-2, with D hard to call. CDR3 size: 16 residues. Trimming took 0 bases from V and 4 from J, leaving 13 bases between them. Germline V gives CDR1 SGHRS, CDR2 YFSETQ. The CDR3 DNA follows: TGCGCCAGCAGCTTGGGGGCTCAAGGTCCCACCGGGGAGCTGTTTTTT. It codes for CASSLGAQGPTGELFF.

This clonotype was counted ten times or more. This chain uses TRBV20-1 with TRBJ1-2; D not certain. The CDR3 loop spans 11 amino acids. Germline V CDR1 and CDR2: DFQATT, SNEGSKA (reference sequence). The CDR3 is CKWRSNYGYTF. Written as DNA, the CDR3 is TGCAAATGGCGTTCTAACTATGGCTACACCTTC.

The table lists this clonotype with many counts. This rearrangement joins TRBV4-2 to TRBJ1-1; D is undetermined. Germline CDR1 is LGHNA and CDR2 is YNFKEQ. Trimming shortened V by 0 bases and J by 4 bases, and 9 bases separated the two germline ends. CDR3 size: 14 residues. Written as DNA, the CDR3 is TGTGCCAGCAGCCAAGATCGAGGCAGCACTGAAGCTTTCTTT. Its protein is CASSQDRGSTEAFF.

The chain links TRBV6-5 to TRBJ2-7, with D possibly matching TRBD2 (6 bases). V was pared by 4 bases and J by 0 bases, with 10 bases between. The CDR3 extends over 14 amino acids. Germline loops: CDR1 MNHEY, CDR2 SVGAGI. The CDR3 protein is CASSSPSASYEQYF. The CDR3 bases are TGTGCCAGCAGTTCCCCTAGCGCCTCCTACGAGCAGTACTTC.